Listed below are T cell receptor beta chains from one sample, sequenced in a study of T cells in Graves' hyperthyroidism and ophthalmopathy. Via MiXCR, TCRdb re-called the multiplex PCR reads, giving one row per CDR3 protein. The sample holds under 300,000 distinct CDR3 sequences, approximately 14% seen once. The sample was blood. The receptors originated from a woman in her 40s with Graves' hyperthyroidism that later progressed to Graves' ophthalmopathy. CDR3s leave out the opening cysteine and the closing phenylalanine or tryptophan. D genes are given only for firm matches.

d_gene | v_gene | CDR3aa
TRBD2 | TRBV12-3/TRBV12-4 | ASSPRVAGVEQF
TRBD1 | TRBV7-9 | ASSLRDRSPLSGNTIY
NA | TRBV7-3 | ASSLNGGGEETQY
NA | TRBV7-9 | ASLKPGRGYT
TRBD2 | TRBV18 | ASSRTSVGSYNEQF
NA | TRBV28 | ASSPHANTGELF
NA | TRBV6-1 | ASSPTDRGHNEQF
NA | TRBV3-1 | ASSPPGSTEAF
NA | TRBV30 | AWSVLVLGRVDTGELF
NA | TRBV10-3 | AISDGNIQY
TRBD1 | TRBV25-1 | ASREPGQDYEQY
TRBD2 | TRBV5-1 | ASSSNGLAGQETQY
TRBD2 | TRBV30 | AWSVRASGVNEQF
TRBD2 | TRBV2 | ARASGRLNEQF
TRBD1 | TRBV18 | ASSPPIWDRGTYNEQF
TRBD1 | TRBV28 | ASREQGASQPQH
TRBD2 | TRBV11-2 | ASSKPGLAGYEQF
NA | TRBV29-1 | SVVGDPTNYGYT
TRBD2 | TRBV27 | ASSLSSGISTDTQY
NA | TRBV28 | ASSFGHQPQH
NA | TRBV20-1 | SARDMGSLSTEAF
TRBD2 | TRBV28 | ASTFSGRGNEQF
NA | TRBV27 | ASSLTGRSYEQY
NA | TRBV28 | ASSLWLGQPQH
NA | TRBV19 | ASSIVPGEFTGAF
NA | TRBV6-1 | ASSTDRSSGNTIY
TRBD1 | TRBV7-9 | ASSWVPGQGGNTEAF
TRBD1 | TRBV6-1 | ASSEHLHRGNQPQH
NA | TRBV11-3 | ASSLGEWGNEQF
TRBD2 | TRBV28 | ASTLGLAGSTDTQY
NA | TRBV28 | ASSTPSPGYETQY
TRBD2 | TRBV27 | ASSSIAGGPTGELF
TRBD2 | TRBV7-2 | ASSLGLAGGVIYNEQF
TRBD2 | TRBV14 | ASSQRTSFDEQY
TRBD2 | TRBV19 | ASSMGLAGGMGYNEQF
TRBD2 | TRBV3-1 | ASRIGLAGSYNEQF
NA | TRBV6-2/TRBV6-3 | ASSYSGQGVRGANVLT
NA | TRBV27 | ASSFSGDSPLH
NA | TRBV15 | ATSREYENSYNEQF
NA | TRBV27 | AIPRGGARDTEAF
NA | TRBV6-5 | ASSYWQNTGELF
NA | TRBV28 | ASSLKSLTEY